These 6 T cell receptor beta chains originate from one sample sequenced in a study of OX40 agonist ivuxolimab in advanced cancers. Clones were read by immunoSEQ multiplex PCR, and TCRdb kept only the in-frame ones, dropping some. The profile covers fewer than 80,000 clones, with 75% to 90% appearing a single time and around 12% taken by the ten largest. The sequencing here drew on CD4+ or CD8+ T cells sorted from blood, taken in a trial of the OX40 agonist ivuxolimab. All receptors come from an adult with an advanced solid tumor such as melanoma, head and neck, liver or kidney cancer.

This chain connects TRBV7-6 to TRBJ2-1; D is unresolved. The CDR3 has 13 amino acids. The V gene lost 3 bases and the J gene lost 5 bases, with 8 bases spanning the gap. The germline V gene has CDR1 SGHVS and CDR2 FNYEAQ. Written as DNA, the CDR3 is TGTGCCAGCAGCTTCGGGCGGAACAATGAGCAGTTCTTC. This translates into CASSFGRNNEQFF.

V is TRBV7-9 and J is TRBJ2-5; D is ambiguous. The V gene lost 4 bases and the J gene lost 9 bases, with 15 bases spanning the gap. Germline V CDR1 and CDR2: SEHNR, FQNEAQ (reference sequence). There are 13 residues in the CDR3. The CDR3 nucleotides are TGTGCCAGCAGCTCAGGCCTCCAGTTAGCCCAGTACTTC. This encodes CASSSGLQLAQYF.

The chain couples TRBV30 to TRBJ1-3, with TRBD1 matching 7 bases. This CDR3 contains 13 residues. From germline, CDR1 is GTSNPN and CDR2 SVGIG (reference sequence). CDR3 in DNA: TGTGCGAACCAACAGGGGCTCGGAAACACCATATATTTT. The encoded protein is CANQQGLGNTIYF.

The V and J genes are TRBV5-4 and TRBJ2-1; D gene uncertain. Trimming left V 3 bases short and J 7 bases short, with 8 bases between. The CDR3 length is 12 residues. Germline assignment: CDR1 SGHNT and CDR2 YYREEE (reference sequence). The CDR3 DNA sequence: TGTGCCAGCAGCTCGGACGGGAATGAGCAGTTCTTC. The encoded protein is CASSSDGNEQFF.

The chain has TRBV7-9 and TRBJ2-1, with D tentatively TRBD1 or TRBD2 (5 bases each). From germline, CDR1 is SEHNR and CDR2 FQNEAQ (reference sequence). CDR3 length equals 19 residues. The V gene lost 2 bases and the J gene lost 3 bases, with 23 bases spanning the gap. The CDR3 DNA reads as TGTGCCAGCAGCTTATTTCCTGTTGGGGACCCAGGGATCTACAATGAGCAGTTCTTC. This sequence encodes CASSLFPVGDPGIYNEQFF.

The chain employs TRBV19 and TRBJ1-1; D is undetermined. Germline V gene lookup returns CDR1 LNHDA and CDR2 SQIVND (reference sequence). Trimming removed 3 bases from V and 2 bases from J, with 4 bases in between. The CDR3 is made up of 12 amino acids. CDR3 sequence (DNA): TGTGCCAGTAGTATGGCCAACACTGAAGCTTTCTTT. It is translated as CASSMANTEAFF.